This T cell receptor beta chain was sequenced for a study of Graves' ophthalmopathy and Graves' hyperthyroidism. This CDR3 has 13 amino acids. V shed 6 bases and J shed 4 bases, with 6 bases lying between them. The germline V gene encodes CDR1 KGHDR and CDR2 SFDVKD. RNA transcripts were the source from which TCR beta CDR3 regions were amplified. First-round RT-PCR used HTBI primers; second-round multiplex PCR followed. TCRdb reprocessed the multiplex PCR reads via MiXCR and lists one record per CDR3 protein. The table includes around 1,200,000 distinct CDR3 sequences, about two fifths detected once. Ages of hyperthyroidism patients ran from 18 to 65, and their diagnoses were new, under 2 months' duration.

The clonotype comes from an adult man with Graves' hyperthyroidism. The rearrangement uses TRBV24-1 and TRBJ1-6, with D unclear. Sequenced: peripheral blood or thyroid tissue (not recorded which). CDR3 protein: CATSRGYNSPLHF. The CDR3 DNA reads TGTGCCACCAGTCGGGGTTATAATTCACCCCTCCACTTT.